Presented here are 32 T cell receptor beta chains from one specimen sequenced in a study of blood T cell repertoires in COVID-19 (TCRdb year 2020). Libraries were prepared through the immunoSEQ multiplex PCR assay. TCRdb obtained this table from immuneACCESS and retained in-frame rearrangements with V and J assigned. These tables miss some clones; where compared with another copy, unresolved V genes account for less than half of the shortfall, and the remainder is unexplained. The sample table contains roughly 200,000 clones; only one count was recorded for around 81% of them. 4.4% of the sample is held by the ten biggest clonotypes. The sequencing input was peripheral blood. The receptor set was obtained from a middle-aged man with active or convalescent COVID-19.

About this clone: Other DNA sequences of this sample code for an identical CDR3. This chain joins TRBV3-1 (or the pseudogene TRBV3-2) and TRBJ2-5; TRBD1 might be the D (6 bases). V lost 3 bases, J lost 5 bases, and 13 bases lay in between. CDR1 and CDR2 (germline): LGHDT, YNNKEL (reference sequence). CDR3 length: 14 amino acids. The CDR3 sequence is CASSQGRGRETQYF. The DNA of the CDR3 is TGTGCCAGCAGCCAGGGCAGGGGCAGGGAGACCCAGTACTTC.

This clone has just a few counts. V gene TRBV6-1 combines with J gene TRBJ1-6; TRBD1 matches 7 bases. CDR1 is MNHNS and CDR2 is SASEGT in the germline V gene. This CDR3 is 14 amino acids long. V lost 3 bases, J lost 10 bases, and 6 bases stayed unmatched. CDR3 region: CASSETGQGSPLHF. CDR3 sequence (DNA): TGTGCCAGCAGTGAGACAGGGCAAGGATCACCCCTCCACTTT.

The chain joins TRBV30 to TRBJ1-4; perhaps TRBD1 as D (6 bases). This CDR3 has 14 residues. Trimming stripped 7 bases from V and 2 bases from J, with 14 bases between. Per the germline V gene, CDR1 is GTSNPN and CDR2 is SVGIG (reference sequence). Here the CDR3 reads CASPQRGTNEKLFF. The CDR3 DNA reads as TGTGCCTCCCCTCAGAGGGGGACTAATGAAAAACTGTTTTTT. Looking up the rest from reference TRBV30 and TRBJ1-4 gives the full variable domain: SQTIHQWPATLVQPVGSPLSLECTVEGTSNPNLYWYRQAAGRGLQLLFYSVGIGQISSEVPQNLSASRPQDRQFILSSKKLLLSDSGFYLCASPQRGTNEKLFFGSGTQLSVL.

V gene TRBV6-5 combines with J gene TRBJ1-2; D is perhaps TRBD1 (6 bases). The CDR3 consists of 14 residues. Trimming left V 0 bases short and J 4 bases short, with 9 bases between. CDR1 and CDR2 from the germline V gene are MNHEY and SVGAGI. The CDR3 DNA follows: TGTGCCAGCAGTTACTCACAGGGTCTCTATGGCTACACCTTC. It is translated as CASSYSQGLYGYTF.

The chain combines TRBV19 with TRBJ1-5; 9 nucleotides agree with TRBD1. Germline CDR1 and CDR2: LNHDA and SQIVND (reference sequence). The V and J ends lost 3 bases and 0 bases, in that order; junction bases with no gene match: 9. This CDR3 contains 18 residues. Written as DNA, the CDR3 is TGTGCCAGTAGTATTTCTTGGAGGACAGGGGATAGCAATCAGCCCCAGCATTTT. It specifies CASSISWRTGDSNQPQHF.

The CDR3 here is CASSLRTGKETQYF. The CDR3 bases are TGTGCCAGTAGTCTCAGGACAGGGAAAGAGACCCAGTACTTC. The chain joins TRBV19 to TRBJ2-5; 8 positions match TRBD1. V was clipped by 5 bases and J by 3 bases; unmatched bases: 5. There are 14 residues in the CDR3. Per germline, CDR1 LNHDA and CDR2 SQIVND (reference sequence).

Only one count was recorded for this clone. The genes are TRBV7-2 and TRBJ2-7; D is uncertain. With 5 bases removed from V and 5 bases from J, the gap between germline ends came to 16 bases. This CDR3 region has 14 residues. The V gene's germline CDR1 is SGHTA and CDR2 FQGNSA. CDR3 in DNA: TGTGCCAGCAGCCCGTCGTTCAGATATCACGAGCAGTACTTC. Protein: CASSPSFRYHEQYF.

V gene TRBV19 combines with J gene TRBJ2-3; TRBD2 matches at 16 bases. The junction had 6 bases not matched to a gene; V was cut back by 5 bases and J by 1 base. The CDR3 consists of 18 residues. Germline V gene data show CDR1 as LNHDA and CDR2 as SQIVND (reference sequence). The CDR3 DNA reads TGTGCCAGTAGTGTTACCGGGACTAGCGGGGGGGGCACAGATACGCAGTATTTT. Translation gives CASSVTGTSGGGTDTQYF.

The V and J genes are TRBV28 and TRBJ1-4, with 7 bases lining up with TRBD1. V dropped 7 bases and J dropped 3; count of bases not matched to a gene: 8. Per the germline V gene, CDR1 is MDHEN and CDR2 is SYDVKM. CDR3 length: 15 residues. The CDR3 bases are TGTGCCAGCATCCAAGGGGGACAGTCTAATGAAAAACTGTTTTTT. Its protein product is CASIQGGQSNEKLFF.

J is TRBJ1-2 and V is TRBV25-1; weak D call: TRBD1 (5 bases). This CDR3 is 15 amino acids long. The V gene lost 3 bases and the J gene lost 4 bases, with 15 bases spanning the gap. CDR1 and CDR2 from the germline V gene are MGHDK and SYGVNS. DNA for the CDR3: TGTGCCAGCAGTGATTTCGGGGGATTATTCTATGGCTACACCTTC. Its translation is CASSDFGGLFYGYTF.

This chain connects TRBV6-5 to TRBJ2-7, with D possibly matching TRBD2 (5 bases). Germline CDR1 is MNHEY and CDR2 is SVGAGI. The CDR3 is 14 amino acids. V lost 0 bases to trimming and J lost 3 bases, with 9 bases between them. CDR3 amino acids: CASSYSGLNYEQYF. DNA for the CDR3: TGTGCCAGCAGTTACTCCGGACTCAACTACGAGCAGTACTTC.

The chain has TRBV11-3 and TRBJ2-2, with 8 bases aligning to TRBD1. In germline, CDR1 is SGHNT, CDR2 YENEEA. CDR3 length: 15 residues. J gave up 6 bases and V 5 bases, and 8 bases lay outside the gene matches. Written as DNA, the CDR3 is TGTGCCAGCAGCCCAGTGACAGGGGACTCCGGGGAGCTGTTTTTT. Its translation: CASSPVTGDSGELFF.

Only one count was recorded for this clone. The CDR3 DNA sequence: TGTGCCAGCAGGACAGGACGGAGCCACGAGCAGTACTTC. It codes for CASRTGRSHEQYF. The chain is built from TRBV28 and TRBJ2-7; TRBD1 might be the D (6 bases). The germline CDR1 and CDR2 sequences are MDHEN and SYDVKM. The CDR3 extends over 13 amino acids. Trimming stripped 6 bases from V and 5 bases from J, with 14 bases between.

The chain is built from TRBV7-6 and TRBJ2-1; 10 bases match TRBD2. V lost 6 bases to trimming and J lost 8 bases; unmatched junction nucleotides: 10. The CDR3 extends over 15 amino acids. Germline CDR1 is SGHVS and CDR2 is FNYEAQ. CDR3 nucleotides: TGTGCCAGCAGGCCCGGAGCGGGGGGGTTCGATGAGCAGTTCTTC. Its translation: CASRPGAGGFDEQFF.

The chain employs TRBV5-1 and TRBJ2-7, with D hard to call. There are 13 residues in the CDR3. Germline CDR1 is SGHRS and CDR2 is YFSETQ. Between the trimmed V and J ends, which lost 4 bases and 2 bases, there was a span of 10 bases. DNA of the CDR3: TGCGCCAGCAGCCCTGACATTCCCTACGAGCAGTACTTC. Protein product: CASSPDIPYEQYF.

This clone was counted a few times. This chain connects TRBV5-4 to TRBJ1-6; D remains unclear. The germline CDR1 and CDR2 sequences are SGHNT and YYREEE (reference sequence). The CDR3 has 20 residues. V lost 1 base, J lost 0 bases, and 20 bases lay in between. The CDR3, as DNA: TGTGCCAGCAGCTTGATATCGGCCGCAGGATTAAGCTCCTATAATTCACCCCTCCACTTT. Translated: CASSLISAAGLSSYNSPLHF.

V usage is TRBV2 and J usage is TRBJ2-2; no firm D call. There are 14 residues in the CDR3. Trimming shortened V by 5 bases and J by 6 bases, and 13 bases separated the two germline ends. Germline lookup yields CDR1 SNHLY and CDR2 FYNNEI. CDR3 sequence: CASSFAADAGELFF. CDR3 bases: TGTGCCAGCAGTTTCGCGGCTGACGCCGGGGAGCTGTTTTTT.

The V call is TRBV14, the J call TRBJ1-2; 7 bases align to TRBD1. The CDR3 sequence is 17 residues long. CDR1 SGHDN and CDR2 FVKESK come from the germline V gene. V gave up 3 bases and J gave up 2 bases; unmatched junction bases: 12. In DNA form, the CDR3 reads TGTGCCAGCAGCCACAACAGGGGCCCCATTACCAACTATGGCTACACCTTC. This encodes CASSHNRGPITNYGYTF.

The chain has TRBV29-1 and TRBJ2-3; tentative D call: TRBD2 (7 bases). In germline, CDR1 is SQVTM, CDR2 ANQGSEA. Trimming pared 4 bases from V and 0 bases from J, leaving 11 bases between. The CDR3 sequence is 14 residues long. As DNA, the CDR3 is TGCAGCGTTGGCGGGGGCGTTAGCACAGATACGCAGTATTTT. It yields the protein CSVGGGVSTDTQYF.

The J gene is TRBJ2-2, the V gene TRBV7-9; D gene unclear. The CDR3 runs to 16 residues. V was clipped by 7 bases and J by 6 bases, with 21 bases between them. CDR1 is SEHNR and CDR2 is FQNEAQ in the germline V gene (reference sequence). CDR3 in DNA: TGTGCCAGCACTCCTCCCGAGGCACTTTCGGCCGGGGAGCTGTTTTTT. Translated, it gives CASTPPEALSAGELFF. Using reference TRBV7-9 and TRBJ2-2 for the parts outside the CDR3, the full variable domain is DTGVSQNPRHKITKRGQNVTFRCDPISEHNRLYWYRQTLGQGPEFLTYFQNEAQLEKSRLLSDRFSAERPKGSFSTLEIQRTEQGDSAMYLCASTPPEALSAGELFFGEGSRLTVL.

V and J are TRBV5-5 and TRBJ2-3; D is uncertain. The CDR3 has 12 amino acids. Trimming stripped 0 bases from V and 6 bases from J, with 5 bases between. Germline V gives CDR1 SGHKS, CDR2 YYEKEE (reference sequence). The CDR3 sequence: CASSLAFDTQYF. CDR3 nucleotide sequence: TGTGCCAGCAGCTTGGCTTTCGATACGCAGTATTTT.

This sequence joins TRBV7-9 and TRBJ1-4; D is unresolved. CDR3 size: 15 residues. Germline CDR1 and CDR2: SEHNR and FQNEAQ (reference sequence). Between the trimmed V and J ends, which lost 1 base and 0 bases, there was a span of 6 bases. The DNA for the CDR3 is TGTGCCAGCAGCTTAGTCGGAGCAACTAATGAAAAACTGTTTTTT. It is translated as CASSLVGATNEKLFF.

This chain uses TRBV27 with TRBJ1-6; 9 bases fit TRBD1. There are 14 residues in the CDR3. Germline CDR1 MNHEY, CDR2 SMNVEV (reference sequence). Trimming removed 7 bases from V and 14 bases from J; junction bases left unmatched: 12. The CDR3 nucleotides read TGTGCCAGCACCGCTACCTTACAGGGGGCAACCCTCCACTTT. Translated, it gives CASTATLQGATLHF.

The rearrangement joins TRBV5-4 to TRBJ2-7, with 12 bases identical to TRBD1. V lost 0 bases and J lost 0; bases outside the gene matches: 7. The CDR3 covers 18 residues. Germline V CDR1 and CDR2: SGHNT, YYREEE (reference sequence). CDR3 loop: CASSLGGTGGIGSYEQYF. In DNA form, the CDR3 reads TGTGCCAGCAGCTTGGGCGGGACAGGGGGCATCGGCTCCTACGAGCAGTACTTC.

In this sample, this clone turned up once. This chain joins TRBV14 and TRBJ2-7; weak D call: TRBD2 (6 bases). CDR3 length: 14 residues. The V and J ends lost 0 bases and 5 bases respectively, with 11 bases between them. The V gene's germline CDR1 is SGHDN and CDR2 FVKESK. This chain's CDR3 is CASSQEVRGNEQYF. The CDR3 nucleotides read TGTGCCAGCAGCCAAGAGGTCCGGGGGAACGAGCAGTACTTC.

The V gene is TRBV9, the J gene TRBJ1-2; D gene uncertain. Germline CDR1 and CDR2: SGDLS and YYNGEE. V lost 3 bases and J 6 bases, leaving 6 bases between the germline ends. The CDR3 sequence is 11 residues long. CDR3 DNA sequence: TGTGCCAGCAGCGGTCGGGATGGCTACACCTTC. Translating it yields CASSGRDGYTF.

This clone was observed a single time. The V and J genes are TRBV7-9 and TRBJ2-1; TRBD2 matches 7 bases. In germline, CDR1 is SEHNR, CDR2 FQNEAQ (reference sequence). V trimming: 5 bases; J trimming: 4 bases; junction bases outside the gene matches: 8. CDR3 length: 15 amino acids. The chain's CDR3 is CASSPPGGSYNEQFF. As DNA, the CDR3 is TGTGCCAGCAGCCCACCCGGGGGGTCGTACAATGAGCAGTTCTTC.

The chain is built from TRBV7-8 and TRBJ1-6; no firm D call. With 5 bases removed from V and 2 bases from J, the gap between germline ends came to 10 bases. Germline CDR1 and CDR2: SGHVS and FQNEAQ. This CDR3 has 15 residues. In DNA, the CDR3 is TGTGCCAGCAGCCTTGACCAGGCCTATAATTCACCCCTCCACTTT. As protein: CASSLDQAYNSPLHF. Based on the CDR3 plus reference TRBV7-8 and TRBJ1-6, the full variable domain is GAGVSQSPRYKVAKRGQDVALRCDPISGHVSLFWYQQALGQGPEFLTYFQNEAQLDKSGLPSDRFFAERPEGSVSTLKIQRTQQEDSAVYLCASSLDQAYNSPLHFGNGTRLTVT.

A remark on this clone: Other nucleotide sequences from this sample produce the same CDR3. CDR3 in DNA: TGTGCCAGTTCCGGGACAGGGACCTACGAGCAGTACTTC. This encodes CASSGTGTYEQYF. The rearrangement uses TRBV12-3 or TRBV12-4 and TRBJ2-7; 9 nucleotides match TRBD1. V was clipped by 9 bases and J by 2 bases; unmatched bases: 5. This CDR3 region has 13 residues.

This chain joins TRBV27 and TRBJ1-1; D might be TRBD1 (6 bases). CDR1 is MNHEY and CDR2 is SMNVEV in the germline V gene (reference sequence). The CDR3 is 14 residues long. V lost 6 bases and J 3 bases, leaving 14 bases between the germline ends. The CDR3, as DNA: TGTGCCAGCAGGCCCCGGGGGGCAGACACTGAAGCTTTCTTT. Translating gives CASRPRGADTEAFF.

The chain links TRBV10-3 to TRBJ2-3; 7 bases align to TRBD1. Germline CDR1 is ENHRY and CDR2 is SYGVKD. The CDR3 extends over 13 amino acids. The V segment lost 10 bases and the J segment 0 bases; nucleotides outside the gene matches: 4. The CDR3 bases are TGTGCCACCCTACAGGGGAGCACAGATACGCAGTATTTT. It codes for CATLQGSTDTQYF.

This clone was seen only once. The chain uses TRBV10-3 and TRBJ2-7, with TRBD1 matching over 7 bases. CDR1 and CDR2 (germline): ENHRY, SYGVKD. This CDR3 is built from 12 residues. With 7 bases clipped from V and 4 bases from J, the junction kept 4 bases outside the gene matches. CDR3 amino acids: CAITQDRYEQYF. CDR3 DNA: TGTGCCATCACCCAGGACAGGTACGAGCAGTACTTC.